A single sample is the source of the 30 T cell receptor beta chains below, sequenced in a study of T cells in Graves' hyperthyroidism and ophthalmopathy. TCR beta CDR3 region amplification was performed from RNA transcripts. A first-round RT-PCR of the TCR CDR3 used the HTBI primer set. TCRdb re-derived calls from the multiplex PCR reads in MiXCR, one entry per CDR3 protein. Of approximately 410,000 distinct CDR3 sequences listed, 14% to 15% are singletons. Material for sequencing was blood. Receptors were obtained from a man between 18 and 35 years old with Graves' ophthalmopathy.

This clonotype was detected many times. The chain uses TRBV20-1 and TRBJ1-2, with 7 bases lining up with TRBD1. Germline V gives CDR1 DFQATT, CDR2 SNEGSKA (reference sequence). CDR3 size: 13 residues. The V and J ends lost 5 bases and 3 bases, in that order; junction bases with no gene match: 6. The CDR3 loop reads CSAAEQGDYGYTF. The DNA for the CDR3 is TGCAGTGCTGCTGAGCAGGGGGACTATGGCTACACCTTC.

The gene calls are TRBV4-1 and TRBJ2-2; D uncertain. V lost 3 bases, J lost 4 bases, and 6 bases lay in between. CDR1 is MGHRA, CDR2 YSYEKL, per germline. The CDR3 extends over 13 amino acids. This CDR3 reads CASSHFTTGELFF. Written as DNA, the CDR3 is TGCGCCAGCAGCCATTTTACCACCGGGGAGCTGTTTTTT.

This chain joins TRBV2 and TRBJ2-5; D uncertain. Germline CDR1 is SNHLY and CDR2 is FYNNEI. CDR3 size: 8 residues. The V end was cut by 10 bases, the J end by 13 bases, with 10 bases between. The CDR3 DNA follows: TGTGCCACACCCAAGGGGTACTTC. Amino acids: CATPKGYF. The full variable domain, rest sourced from reference TRBV2 and TRBJ2-5, is EPEVTQTPSHQVTQMGQEVILRCVPISNHLYFYWYRQILGQKVEFLVSFYNNEISEKSEIFDDQFSVERPDGSNFTLKIRSTKLEDSAMYFCATPKGYFGPGTRLLVL.

The DNA for the CDR3 is TGTGCCAGCAGCTTGTTTCCGGCGTGGGGCGAGCAGTACTTC. Its translation: CASSLFPAWGEQYF. The chain links TRBV5-5 to TRBJ2-7; D is ambiguous. CDR3 length: 14 amino acids. V was pared by 1 base and J by 6 bases, with 14 bases between. CDR1 SGHKS and CDR2 YYEKEE come from the germline V gene (reference sequence). Variable domain in full (rest from reference TRBV5-5 and TRBJ2-7): DAGVTQSPTHLIKTRGQQVTLRCSPISGHKSVSWYQQVLGQGPQFIFQYYEKEERGRGNFPDRFSARQFPNYSSELNVNALLLGDSALYLCASSLFPAWGEQYFGPGTRLTVT.

This clonotype was observed many times. The rearrangement joins TRBV29-1 to TRBJ2-1; tentative D call: TRBD2 (6 bases). The CDR3 consists of 10 residues. The ends were cut back, 6 bases at V and 7 bases at J, with 7 bases in the middle. Germline V gene sequence: CDR1 SQVTM, CDR2 ANQGSEA. CDR3 nucleotides: TGCAGCGTGCTAGCGAATGAGCAGTTCTTC. Amino acid sequence: CSVLANEQFF.

The chain has TRBV6-1 and TRBJ2-5; tentatively, D is TRBD1 (5 bases). V lost 3 bases, J lost 5 bases, and 16 bases lay in between. Germline V gene sequence: CDR1 MNHNS, CDR2 SASEGT. The CDR3 extends over 15 amino acids. CDR3 sequence reads: CASSEGPQGPETQYF. The DNA for the CDR3 is TGTGCCAGCAGTGAGGGGCCCCAAGGGCCGGAGACCCAGTACTTC.

The chain recombines TRBV20-1 with TRBJ1-2, with 8 bases fitting TRBD1. Germline V lookup: CDR1 DFQATT, CDR2 SNEGSKA (reference sequence). Trimming took 6 bases from V and 7 from J; bases not matched to a gene: 13. The CDR3 is made up of 14 amino acids. The CDR3 loop reads CSAHLGQGKGGYTF. CDR3 nucleotides: TGCAGTGCCCATCTCGGACAGGGAAAGGGTGGCTACACCTTC.

The chain carries TRBV20-1 and TRBJ2-7, with D possibly being TRBD1 or TRBD2 (6 bases each). This CDR3 is built from 13 residues. V dropped 3 bases and J dropped 2 bases, with 11 bases sitting between them. Germline values: CDR1 DFQATT, CDR2 SNEGSKA (reference sequence). This CDR3 is CSASTGGPYEQYF. CDR3 nucleotide sequence: TGCAGTGCTAGTACCGGGGGCCCCTACGAGCAGTACTTC.

As regards this clonotype: An end of the junction does not agree with germline; a read error may underlie this. The chain links TRBV6-1 to TRBJ2-7; tentative D call: TRBD2 (5 bases). Germline CDR1 and CDR2: MNHNS and SASEGT. CDR3 length equals 15 residues. The CDR3 sequence: CASIPPGGGSYEQHF. The CDR3 region has the DNA TGTGCCAGCATCCCCCCGGGCGGAGGCTCCTACGAGCAGCACTTC.

The sample holds many counts of this clonotype. The V gene is TRBV2, the J gene TRBJ1-2; D gene unclear. This CDR3 region has 13 residues. Looked up from germline, CDR1 is SNHLY and CDR2 is FYNNEI. The ends were cut back, 10 bases at V and 0 bases at J, with 12 bases in the middle. The CDR3 nucleotides are TGTGCCACAGGACGGGAAGCTAACTATGGCTACACCTTC. Residues: CATGREANYGYTF. Looking up the rest from reference TRBV2 and TRBJ1-2 gives the full variable domain: EPEVTQTPSHQVTQMGQEVILRCVPISNHLYFYWYRQILGQKVEFLVSFYNNEISEKSEIFDDQFSVERPDGSNFTLKIRSTKLEDSAMYFCATGREANYGYTFGSGTRLTVV.

This clonotype was detected ten times or more. This chain uses TRBV27 with TRBJ2-3; D is unclear. Trimming took off 5 bases at V and 6 bases at J, with 15 bases between the two ends. CDR3 length: 14 residues. CDR1 and CDR2 from the germline V gene are MNHEY and SMNVEV (reference sequence). The CDR3 sequence is CASSPDDPQDTQYF. The CDR3 bases are TGTGCCAGCAGTCCGGACGACCCTCAGGATACGCAGTATTTT.

In its sample, this clonotype was seen a few times. The rearrangement uses TRBV6-1 and TRBJ2-5; possibly TRBD1 for D (5 bases). The CDR3 is made up of 13 amino acids. The V gene's germline CDR1 is MNHNS and CDR2 SASEGT. Deletions cut 4 bases from V and 2 bases from J, with 8 bases between. The CDR3 nucleotides are TGTGCCAGCAGTGCCAGGGATCAAGAGACCCAGTACTTC. Translating it yields CASSARDQETQYF.

Worth noting for this clonotype: One base away lies a much larger clone, so this may be a sequencing read error. The chain couples TRBV7-2 to TRBJ1-6, with D unclear. Per the germline V gene, CDR1 is SGHTA and CDR2 is FQGNSA. Trimming cost V 1 base and J 7 bases, with 8 bases left between them. The CDR3 covers 14 residues. In nucleotides, the CDR3 is TGTGCCAGCAGCTTAGACGGGTTCAATTCACCCCTCCACTTT. The encoded protein is CASSLDGFNSPLHF.

This clonotype was picked up many times. An end of the junction does not agree with germline; a read error may underlie this. V and J are TRBV18 and TRBJ2-1; D might be TRBD1 (6 bases). CDR1 and CDR2 (germline): KGHSH, LQKENI. The CDR3 contains 17 residues. The DNA for the CDR3 is TGTGCCAGCTCTCCACTAGGCCGACAGGCGATCTACAATGAGCAGTTCTTC. Encoded protein: CASSPLGRQAIYNEQFF.

This clonotype has just a few counts. The CDR3 bases are TGTGCCAGCAGTGGAGGGGGGGTTGGAGAGACCCAGTACTTC. It is translated as CASSGGGVGETQYF. The chain couples TRBV25-1 to TRBJ2-5; weak D call: TRBD2 (7 bases). CDR3 length: 14 amino acids. CDR1 and CDR2 (germline): MGHDK, SYGVNS. Trimming left V 4 bases short and J 4 bases short, with 13 bases between. The whole variable domain, remainder taken from reference TRBV25-1 and TRBJ2-5, is EADIYQTPRYLVIGTGKKITLECSQTMGHDKMYWYQQDPGMELHLIHYSYGVNSTEKGDLSSESTVSRIRTEHFPLTLESARPSHTSQYLCASSGGGVGETQYFGPGTRLLVL.

There are many counts of this clonotype. This chain joins TRBV6-2 or TRBV6-3 and TRBJ2-1, with D hard to call. CDR1 MNHEY and CDR2 SVGEGT come from the germline V gene. V lost 6 bases and J lost 8, with 14 bases in between. There are 13 residues in the CDR3. The CDR3 bases are TGTGCCAGCAGCCAAGTGGTCTTAGATGAGCAGTTCTTC. Its translation is CASSQVVLDEQFF.

The CDR3 DNA reads TGCAGTGCCGGCCGCCCGCGGGGGGAGACCTACGAGCAGTACTTC. It specifies CSAGRPRGETYEQYF. V is TRBV20-1 and J is TRBJ2-7, with 8 bases matching TRBD2. This CDR3 is 15 amino acids long. Germline V CDR1 and CDR2: DFQATT, SNEGSKA (reference sequence). V was pared by 6 bases and J by 2 bases, with 12 bases of the junction left unmatched.

Many counts were recorded for this clonotype. An end of the junction differs from the germline gene, which may be a read error. The chain carries TRBV7-7 and TRBJ2-5; possibly TRBD1 for D (5 bases). Germline-derived CDR1 and CDR2 are SSHAT and FNYEAQ (reference sequence). The CDR3 covers 13 residues. CDR3 region: CASSSLQGETQYF. The DNA for the CDR3 is TGTGCTAGCAGCTCACTTCAGGGAGAGACCCAGTACTTC.

Remarks on this clonotype: The conserved final phenylalanine or tryptophan is absent from the CDR3, which likely points to a read error. V is TRBV27 and J is TRBJ1-1; D may be TRBD1 (6 bases). The V end was cut by 3 bases, the J end by 4 bases, with 24 bases between. Germline V CDR1 and CDR2: MNHEY, SMNVEV (reference sequence). The CDR3 spans 18 residues. The CDR3: CASSFVAGAGIVATEAFL. The DNA of the CDR3 is TGTGCCAGCAGTTTCGTCGCGGGGGCGGGCATTGTGGCCACTGAAGCTTTCCTT.

The gene calls are TRBV20-1 and TRBJ1-5; 8 positions agree with TRBD1. V shed 7 bases and J 2 bases; nucleotides not matched to a gene: 10. Germline loops: CDR1 DFQATT, CDR2 SNEGSKA (reference sequence). The CDR3 runs 15 residues. CDR3 DNA: TGCAGTGTCAACGCCCTGACAGGGGGCAATCAGCCCCAGCATTTT. This gives the protein CSVNALTGGNQPQHF.

This clonotype was seen many times. The gene calls are TRBV6-2 or TRBV6-3 and TRBJ1-2; no definite D call. Germline V CDR1 and CDR2: MNHEY, SVGEGT. The CDR3 covers 17 residues. Deletions cut 2 bases from V and 3 bases from J, with 19 bases between. CDR3 sequence reads: CASSYLKVALSHYGYTF. CDR3 nucleotide sequence: TGTGCCAGCAGTTACCTTAAGGTGGCCCTATCCCACTATGGCTACACCTTC.

This chain uses TRBV7-6 with TRBJ2-7, with D tentatively TRBD1 or TRBD2 (5 bases each). Trimming took 1 base from V and 2 from J, leaving 12 bases between them. CDR1 and CDR2 from the germline V gene are SGHVS and FNYEAQ. The CDR3 is made up of 15 amino acids. The CDR3 loop reads CASSLGGTDTYEQYF. In nucleotides, the CDR3 is TGTGCCAGCAGCTTAGGTGGGACGGACACCTACGAGCAGTACTTC.

Note on this clonotype: A junction boundary mismatches the germline segment, possibly from a read error. The chain carries TRBV6-1 and TRBJ2-3; 7 bases are shared with TRBD2. Germline V lookup: CDR1 MNHNS, CDR2 SASEGT. The CDR3 runs 15 residues. The DNA for the CDR3 is TGCGCCAGCAGTGGCCGGCGGGGGTTCACAGATACGCAGTATTTT. Translated, it gives CASSGRRGFTDTQYF.

There are many counts of this clonotype. The rearrangement links TRBV4-1 to TRBJ2-2, with unresolved D. V lost 1 base and J 2 bases, leaving 11 bases between the germline ends. The CDR3 runs to 16 residues. Per germline, CDR1 MGHRA and CDR2 YSYEKL. CDR3 amino acids: CASSQGHGPNTGELFF. CDR3 sequence (DNA): TGCGCCAGCAGCCAAGGGCACGGTCCAAACACCGGGGAGCTGTTTTTT.

The chain uses TRBV20-1 and TRBJ1-2, with a possible D match to TRBD1 (5 bases). This CDR3 has 11 residues. Germline lookup yields CDR1 DFQATT and CDR2 SNEGSKA (reference sequence). Between the trimmed V and J ends, which lost 5 bases and 4 bases, there was a span of 8 bases. CDR3 nucleotides: TGCAGTGCTGGGGGGGGCTATGGCTACACCTTC. This encodes CSAGGGYGYTF.

The sample holds many counts of this clonotype. The chain links TRBV30 to TRBJ2-7; the match to TRBD2 covers 8 bases. The trim removed 4 bases at V and 2 bases at J, leaving 7 bases unmatched. The CDR3 has 14 residues. Per germline, CDR1 GTSNPN and CDR2 SVGIG (reference sequence). The CDR3 loop is CAWKEQRGPYEQYF. The DNA for the CDR3 is TGTGCCTGGAAGGAGCAGCGGGGGCCCTACGAGCAGTACTTC.

This clonotype appeared a few times. This may come from a read error, since a much larger clone is one base off. The V and J genes are TRBV30 and TRBJ1-1; 7 bases are shared with TRBD1. V trimming: 4 bases; J trimming: 4 bases; junction bases outside the gene matches: 9. The CDR3 contains 14 residues. Germline CDR1 GTSNPN, CDR2 SVGIG (reference sequence). The CDR3 region is CAWTSYRDSTEAFF. CDR3 nucleotide sequence: TGTGCCTGGACTTCGTACAGGGACAGCACTGAAGCTTTCTTT. Complete variable domain (other parts from reference TRBV30 and TRBJ1-1): SQTIHQWPATLVQPVGSPLSLECTVEGTSNPNLYWYRQAAGRGLQLLFYSVGIGQISSEVPQNLSASRPQDRQFILSSKKLLLSDSGFYLCAWTSYRDSTEAFFGQGTRLTVV.

This clonotype was counted at least ten times. The chain recombines TRBV11-1 with TRBJ2-1, with TRBD2 as a possible D gene (6 bases). The ends were cut back, 5 bases at V and 0 bases at J, with 11 bases in the middle. Germline CDR1 is SGHAT and CDR2 is FQDESV (reference sequence). This CDR3 is 15 amino acids long. This chain's CDR3 is CASSLRGNSYNEQFF. CDR3 bases: TGTGCCAGCAGCCTGCGGGGAAACTCCTACAATGAGCAGTTCTTC.

This chain links TRBV4-1 with TRBJ1-2; tentative D call: TRBD1 (5 bases). CDR1 is MGHRA, CDR2 YSYEKL, per germline. The germline V and J ends were trimmed by 4 bases and 5 bases, with 17 bases remaining between them. The CDR3 is 15 amino acids. CDR3 protein: CASSPSGEWDYGYTF. The DNA of the CDR3 is TGCGCCAGCAGCCCCTCGGGGGAGTGGGATTATGGCTACACCTTC.

Many counts were recorded for this clonotype. V and J are TRBV12-3 or TRBV12-4 and TRBJ2-1, with D maybe TRBD1 (6 bases). The CDR3 consists of 15 residues. The V gene lost 6 bases and the J gene lost 7 bases, with 19 bases spanning the gap. CDR3 DNA: TGTGCCAGCAGCCTTTTCGGACAGCCTAATAATGAGCAGTTCTTC. Its translation: CASSLFGQPNNEQFF.